This passage covers 9 T cell receptor beta chains from one sample sequenced in a study of T cells in Graves' hyperthyroidism and ophthalmopathy. TCR beta CDR3 regions were amplified from RNA. In the first-round RT-PCR of the TCR CDR3, the HTBI primer set was used. TCRdb passed the multiplex PCR reads through MiXCR, listing each CDR3 protein once. The table shows 480,000 or so distinct CDR3 sequences, with around 50% occurring only once. Sequences were obtained from peripheral blood or thyroid tissue (not recorded which). These receptors were obtained from an adult woman with Graves' disease, either hyperthyroidism or ophthalmopathy (not recorded which).

This clonotype was counted a few times. J is TRBJ1-1 and V is TRBV10-3; D not resolved. CDR1 and CDR2 (germline): ENHRY, SYGVKD. V lost 0 bases, J lost 5 bases, and 13 bases lay in between. The CDR3 length is 15 residues. The CDR3 DNA reads as TGTGCCATCAGTGAGTCGAGCGGGATTGGGACTGAAGCTTTCTTT. Protein product: CAISESSGIGTEAFF.

The chain combines TRBV7-9 with TRBJ1-1; 7 nucleotides line up with TRBD1. Germline assignment: CDR1 SEHNR and CDR2 FQNEAQ (reference sequence). The CDR3 extends over 18 amino acids. With V trimmed by 5 bases and J by 1 base, 16 bases remained unmatched. CDR3 in amino acids: CASSRTAGGLSGNTEAFF. CDR3 nucleotides: TGTGCCAGCAGCCGTACCGCAGGGGGTTTATCCGGGAACACTGAAGCTTTCTTT.

The chain recombines TRBV24-1 with TRBJ2-7; 7 nucleotides align to TRBD1. V gave up 4 bases and J gave up 5 bases; unmatched junction bases: 10. Germline lookup yields CDR1 KGHDR and CDR2 SFDVKD. The CDR3 length is 15 residues. Here the CDR3 DNA reads TGTGCCACCAGTGACAACAGGGGAGTAAGCGACGAGCAGTACTTC. It translates to CATSDNRGVSDEQYF.

CDR3 in amino acids: CAIRKTPGSQETQYF. The CDR3 DNA sequence: TGTGCCATCAGAAAAACTCCGGGATCGCAAGAGACCCAGTACTTC. The chain couples TRBV10-3 to TRBJ2-5; possible D gene TRBD2, 5 bases. The germline CDR1 and CDR2 sequences are ENHRY and SYGVKD. The V end was cut by 6 bases, the J end by 2 bases, with 16 bases between. The CDR3 is 15 residues long.

The genes are TRBV9 and TRBJ2-7, with 8 bases fitting TRBD2. Trimming removed 3 bases from V and 6 bases from J; junction bases left unmatched: 2. The CDR3 contains 12 residues. Germline loops: CDR1 SGDLS, CDR2 YYNGEE. The chain's CDR3 is CASSAGGGEQYF. The CDR3 DNA reads TGTGCCAGCAGCGCCGGGGGGGGCGAGCAGTACTTC.

This clonotype occurred many times. The chain recombines TRBV7-9 with TRBJ1-1, with 7 bases that match TRBD1. The CDR3 is made up of 17 amino acids. Germline CDR1 SEHNR, CDR2 FQNEAQ (reference sequence). With V trimmed by 5 bases and J by 0 bases, 12 bases remained unmatched. CDR3 bases: TGTGCCAGCAGCCCCGGGACAGCCTATACTATGAACACTGAAGCTTTCTTT. It is translated as CASSPGTAYTMNTEAFF.

This clonotype was seen repeatedly, ten times or more. This chain links TRBV20-1 with TRBJ1-2, with TRBD1 matching over 10 bases. The CDR3 is 12 amino acids. Trimming removed 6 bases from V and 7 bases from J; junction bases left unmatched: 5. The V gene's germline CDR1 is DFQATT and CDR2 SNEGSKA (reference sequence). The CDR3 loop is CSARQGASGYTF. The DNA for the CDR3 is TGCAGTGCGCGACAGGGGGCGAGTGGCTACACCTTC.

In this sample, this clonotype turned up many times. V and J are TRBV5-4 and TRBJ2-5; TRBD2 matches 7 bases. CDR3 length: 15 residues. V lost 3 bases and J lost 4; bases outside the gene matches: 9. CDR1 and CDR2 from the germline V gene are SGHNT and YYREEE (reference sequence). The CDR3 coding sequence is TGTGCCAGCAGCTCGGAGGGGAGGGTCGGAGAGACCCAGTACTTC. Its translation: CASSSEGRVGETQYF.

A few counts support this clonotype. V gene TRBV6-6 combines with J gene TRBJ2-2, with D unresolved. V was trimmed by 0 bases and J by 1 base, leaving 6 bases between them. In germline, CDR1 is MNHNY, CDR2 SVGAGI (reference sequence). CDR3 size: 15 residues. CDR3 residues: CASSYSAKNTGELFF. The CDR3 DNA is TGTGCCAGCAGTTACTCCGCGAAGAACACCGGGGAGCTGTTTTTT.